One sample yielded the 16 T cell receptor beta chains listed below, sequenced in a study of T cell responses to AZD1222 COVID-19 vaccine. Sequencing was performed with immunoSEQ multiplex PCR; in TCRdb, only in-frame clones are kept and a portion is missing. The sample has some 130,000 clones; 70% to 90% are singletons. Sequencing used peripheral blood, obtained on day 0 of AZD1222 vaccination. All receptors derive from an adult in good health.

The chain has TRBV18 and TRBJ1-2, with D perhaps TRBD1 (5 bases). CDR1 is KGHSH and CDR2 is LQKENI in the germline V gene. This CDR3 has 14 amino acids. V dropped 3 bases and J dropped 7 bases, with 15 bases sitting between them. CDR3 region: CASSPEGRGSGYTF. In DNA form, the CDR3 reads TGTGCCAGCTCACCTGAAGGACGGGGGTCTGGCTACACCTTC.

The chain has TRBV5-1 and TRBJ1-2, with D possibly matching TRBD1 (6 bases). The CDR3 totals 13 residues. The V gene lost 0 bases and the J gene lost 7 bases, with 10 bases spanning the gap. Germline loops: CDR1 SGHRS, CDR2 YFSETQ. The CDR3 DNA sequence: TGCGCCAGCAGCTTGGACAGGGCTCGTGGCTACACCTTC. Translation gives CASSLDRARGYTF. Full variable domain (missing parts from reference TRBV5-1 and TRBJ1-2): KAGVTQTPRYLIKTRGQQVTLSCSPISGHRSVSWYQQTPGQGLQFLFEYFSETQRNKGNFPGRFSGRQFSNSRSEMNVSTLELGDSALYLCASSLDRARGYTFGSGTRLTVV.

This clone was detected a few times. V is TRBV3-1 (or the pseudogene TRBV3-2) and J is TRBJ2-3; 7 bases are a match to TRBD2. The length of the CDR3 is 16 residues. With V trimmed by 4 bases and J by 2 bases, 9 bases remained unmatched. The germline gives CDR1 LGHDT, CDR2 YNNKEL (reference sequence). CDR3 loop: CASSRRGGGTTDTQYF. The DNA of the CDR3 is TGTGCCAGCAGCCGAAGGGGCGGGGGAACCACAGATACGCAGTATTTT.

The chain joins TRBV10-3 to TRBJ1-4, with a weak D call TRBD1 (6 bases). The CDR3 runs to 13 residues. The V gene's germline CDR1 is ENHRY and CDR2 SYGVKD. Between the trimmed V and J ends, which lost 4 bases and 8 bases, there was a span of 11 bases. CDR3: CAISGGGDEKLFF. The CDR3 nucleotides read TGTGCCATCAGTGGAGGGGGAGACGAAAAACTGTTTTTT.

This chain connects TRBV28 to TRBJ1-1, with D perhaps matching TRBD1 (5 bases). The V gene lost 5 bases and the J gene lost 4 bases, with 11 bases spanning the gap. The CDR3 length is 13 residues. Germline loops: CDR1 MDHEN, CDR2 SYDVKM. The CDR3 is CASSISGSTEAFF. DNA of the CDR3: TGTGCCAGCAGTATATCAGGGAGCACTGAAGCTTTCTTT.

This rearrangement joins TRBV12-5 to TRBJ1-5; D perhaps matches TRBD1 (6 bases). The CDR3 extends over 15 amino acids. Germline V gene sequence: CDR1 LGHNT, CDR2 FRNRAP. V was clipped by 5 bases and J by 0 bases, with 11 bases between them. The CDR3 protein is CASGLGQYSNQPQHF. In DNA form, the CDR3 reads TGTGCTAGTGGTCTCGGACAGTATAGCAATCAGCCCCAGCATTTT.

The V gene is TRBV28, the J gene TRBJ1-1; D is unclear. Germline V CDR1 and CDR2: MDHEN, SYDVKM. This CDR3 contains 13 residues. Trimming removed 3 bases at V and 5 bases at J, with 10 bases between. The CDR3 spells CASSLVTGTEAFF. DNA for the CDR3: TGTGCCAGCAGTTTGGTAACTGGGACTGAAGCTTTCTTT.

The table lists this clone with a few counts. Within the sample, other DNA sequences also encode this same CDR3. The chain is built from TRBV18 and TRBJ1-1, with 7 bases matching TRBD1. The CDR3 contains 14 residues. The ends lost 3 bases at V and 1 base at J; junction bases unmatched: 2. Germline assignment: CDR1 KGHSH and CDR2 LQKENI. CDR3 nucleotide sequence: TGTGCCAGCTCACCTCAGGGGGGGAACACTGAAGCTTTCTTT. This translates into CASSPQGGNTEAFF. Looking up the rest from reference TRBV18 and TRBJ1-1 gives the full variable domain: NAGVMQNPRHLVRRRGQEARLRCSPMKGHSHVYWYRQLPEEGLKFMVYLQKENIIDESGMPKERFSAEFPKEGPSILRIQQVVRGDSAAYFCASSPQGGNTEAFFGQGTRLTVV.

The genes are TRBV11-1 and TRBJ2-3; TRBD2 matches 8 bases. Unmatched junction bases numbered 3, after V lost 0 bases and J lost 7 bases. This CDR3 has 14 amino acids. Germline CDR1 is SGHAT and CDR2 is FQDESV (reference sequence). DNA for the CDR3: TGTGCCAGCAGCTTAGCAGCGGGAGTATATACGCAGTATTTT. Translation: CASSLAAGVYTQYF.

The chain combines TRBV25-1 with TRBJ2-4; TRBD2 agrees at 7 bases. With V trimmed by 1 base and J by 7 bases, 1 base remained unmatched. This CDR3 has 13 amino acids. The V gene's germline CDR1 is MGHDK and CDR2 SYGVNS. The chain's CDR3 is CASSELGGNIQYF. Here the CDR3 DNA reads TGTGCCAGCAGTGAATTGGGGGGGAACATTCAGTACTTC.

This sequence joins TRBV10-3 and TRBJ2-7, with 11 bases fitting TRBD1. Germline CDR1 and CDR2: ENHRY and SYGVKD. The CDR3 runs to 12 residues. Trimming at V came to 7 bases and at J to 6 bases, leaving 2 bases not matched to a gene. The CDR3 DNA is TGTGCCATCAAGGACAGGGGGCCCGAGCAGTACTTC. It specifies CAIKDRGPEQYF.

This clone has a handful of counts. The chain has TRBV5-1 and TRBJ1-3; the match to TRBD1 covers 8 bases. The CDR3 spans 16 residues. V shed 1 base and J 2 bases; nucleotides not matched to a gene: 5. CDR1 is SGHRS, CDR2 YFSETQ, per germline. CDR3 residues: CASSLYRGFTGNTIYF. CDR3 in DNA: TGCGCCAGCAGCTTGTACAGGGGGTTCACTGGAAACACCATATATTTT.

The chain couples TRBV7-9 to TRBJ2-3; D is tentatively TRBD1 or TRBD2 (6 bases each). Deletions cut 1 base from V and 6 bases from J, with 11 bases between. Germline V gene lookup returns CDR1 SEHNR and CDR2 FQNEAQ (reference sequence). This CDR3 region has 14 residues. The chain's CDR3 is CASSLEGGYDTQYF. CDR3 coding DNA: TGTGCCAGCAGCTTAGAGGGGGGCTATGATACGCAGTATTTT. Together with reference TRBV7-9 and TRBJ2-3, the CDR3 gives the full variable domain: DTGVSQNPRHKITKRGQNVTFRCDPISEHNRLYWYRQTLGQGPEFLTYFQNEAQLEKSRLLSDRFSAERPKGSFSTLEIQRTEQGDSAMYLCASSLEGGYDTQYFGPGTRLTVL.

This chain joins TRBV27 and TRBJ1-2; tentatively, D is TRBD1 (5 bases). CDR3 length: 12 residues. The ends were cut back, 8 bases at V and 1 base at J, with 8 bases in the middle. Per the germline V gene, CDR1 is MNHEY and CDR2 is SMNVEV (reference sequence). The CDR3 DNA reads TGTGCCAGCCGCCAGGGTAACTATGGCTACACCTTC. Translation: CASRQGNYGYTF.

This chain joins TRBV30 and TRBJ2-2; no definite D call. Trimming stripped 4 bases from V and 3 bases from J, with 0 bases between. The CDR3 extends over 10 amino acids. Germline V lookup: CDR1 GTSNPN, CDR2 SVGIG (reference sequence). CDR3 nucleotide sequence: TGTGCCTGGAACACCGGGGAGCTGTTTTTT. It translates to CAWNTGELFF. The full variable domain, with the rest looked up from reference TRBV30 and TRBJ2-2, is SQTIHQWPATLVQPVGSPLSLECTVEGTSNPNLYWYRQAAGRGLQLLFYSVGIGQISSEVPQNLSASRPQDRQFILSSKKLLLSDSGFYLCAWNTGELFFGEGSRLTVL.

V usage is TRBV20-1 and J usage is TRBJ2-1; no definite D call. V was trimmed by 6 bases and J by 8 bases, leaving 11 bases between them. Germline V lookup: CDR1 DFQATT, CDR2 SNEGSKA (reference sequence). The CDR3 spans 11 residues. The CDR3 bases are TGCAGTGCCACCCAGAGCGATGAGCAGTTCTTC. It codes for CSATQSDEQFF.